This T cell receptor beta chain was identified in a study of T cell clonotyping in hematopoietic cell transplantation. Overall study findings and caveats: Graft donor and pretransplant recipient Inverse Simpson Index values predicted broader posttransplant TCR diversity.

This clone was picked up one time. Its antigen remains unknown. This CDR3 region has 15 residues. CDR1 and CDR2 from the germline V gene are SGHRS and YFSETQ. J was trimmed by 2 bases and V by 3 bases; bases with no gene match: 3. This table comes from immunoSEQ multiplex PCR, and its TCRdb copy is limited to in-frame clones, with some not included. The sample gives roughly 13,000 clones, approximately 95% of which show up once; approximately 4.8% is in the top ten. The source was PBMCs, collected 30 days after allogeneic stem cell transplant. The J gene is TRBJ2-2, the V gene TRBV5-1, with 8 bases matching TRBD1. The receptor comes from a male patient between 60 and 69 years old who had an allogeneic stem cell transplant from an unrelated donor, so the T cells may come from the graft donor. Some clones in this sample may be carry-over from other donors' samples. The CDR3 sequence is CASSSTGANTGELFF. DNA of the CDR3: TGCGCCAGCAGCTCGACAGGGGCCAACACCGGGGAGCTGTTTTTT.